Below, one T cell receptor beta chain is given with its context. TCRdb re-derived calls from the 5' RACE reads in MiXCR, one entry per CDR3 protein. The repertoire holds tens of thousands of distinct CDR3 sequences, less than 5.5% seen once, with 4.9% in the top ten. This sample was included in a study of early T cells in non-severe SARS-CoV-2 infection. Sequencing was carried out using whole blood. This sequence was found in an adult who was a healthcare worker with PCR-confirmed SARS-CoV-2 infection or an uninfected control (not recorded which).

CDR3 in DNA: TGTGCCAGCAGAGCGAGGCTTAGCGGTAGCACAGATACGCAGTATTTT. This translates into CASRARLSGSTDTQYF. This chain connects TRBV2 to TRBJ2-3; D perhaps matches TRBD2 (6 bases). The CDR3 totals 16 residues. CDR1 and CDR2 from the germline V gene are SNHLY and FYNNEI. V lost 6 bases and J lost 0, with 16 bases in between.